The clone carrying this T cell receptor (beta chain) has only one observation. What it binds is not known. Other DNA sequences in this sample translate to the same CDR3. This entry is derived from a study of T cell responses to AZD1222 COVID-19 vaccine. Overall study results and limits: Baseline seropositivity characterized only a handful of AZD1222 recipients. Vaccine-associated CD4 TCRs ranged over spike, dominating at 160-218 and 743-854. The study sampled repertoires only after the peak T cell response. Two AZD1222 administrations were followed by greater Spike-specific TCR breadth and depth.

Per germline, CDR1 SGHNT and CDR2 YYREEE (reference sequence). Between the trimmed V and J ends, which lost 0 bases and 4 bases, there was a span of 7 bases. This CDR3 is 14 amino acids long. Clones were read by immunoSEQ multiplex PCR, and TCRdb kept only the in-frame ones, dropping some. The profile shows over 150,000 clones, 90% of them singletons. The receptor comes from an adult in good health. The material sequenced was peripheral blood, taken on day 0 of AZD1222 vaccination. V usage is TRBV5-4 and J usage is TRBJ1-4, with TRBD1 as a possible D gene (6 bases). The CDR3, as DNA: TGTGCCAGCAGCTTGGGACAGGATAATGAAAAACTGTTTTTT. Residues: CASSLGQDNEKLFF.